The rows below give T cell receptor beta chains drawn from one sample of a study of cytomegalovirus exposure and HLA in healthy donors. The data were produced by immunoSEQ multiplex PCR, yet TCRdb's version contains in-frame clones alone and is incomplete. The table lists more than 65,000 clones, roughly 74% of them singletons. The sample was PBMCs. Every receptor here comes from a woman in her sixties in good health and CMV-seropositive. Both conserved end residues are part of each CDR3. Each record gives: D gene, J gene, CDR3 length, V gene, clone size, CDR3 DNA, CDR3 protein. A D gene is named only where the DNA matches it firmly. Clone sizes are given selectively: once, few, many, or a class where the clone is expanded.

D: NA; J: TRBJ2-1; length: 11; V: TRBV20-1; size: NA; DNA: TGCAGTGCTAAATCCAATAATGAGCAGTTCTTC; CDR3: CSAKSNNEQFF
D: NA; J: TRBJ2-2; length: 13; V: TRBV30; size: few; DNA: TGTGCCTGGAAACAACAGAACACCGGGGAGCTGTTTTTT; CDR3: CAWKQQNTGELFF
D: NA; J: TRBJ1-1; length: 13; V: TRBV6-5; size: NA; DNA: TGTGCCACAATCGGGGAGACCTACACTGAAGCTTTCTTT; CDR3: CATIGETYTEAFF
D: TRBD1; J: TRBJ1-2; length: 15; V: TRBV9; size: NA; DNA: TGTGCCAGCAGCGTAGGGGGACAGGGGAACTATGGCTACACCTTC; CDR3: CASSVGGQGNYGYTF
D: NA; J: TRBJ1-5; length: 15; V: TRBV6-1; size: NA; DNA: TGTGCCAGCAGTGAATATGGGGGGGGGTATCAGCCCCAGCATTTT; CDR3: CASSEYGGGYQPQHF
D: TRBD1; J: TRBJ1-1; length: 16; V: TRBV11-2; size: NA; DNA: TGTGCCAGCAGCTCCCAGATATTTACAGGGGGAACTGAAGCTTTCTTT; CDR3: CASSSQIFTGGTEAFF
D: NA; J: TRBJ2-2; length: 15; V: TRBV6-5; size: NA; DNA: TGTGCCAGCAGTTACTCGACTCAATACACCGGGGAGCTGTTTTTT; CDR3: CASSYSTQYTGELFF
D: NA; J: TRBJ1-2; length: 12; V: TRBV10-1; size: NA; DNA: TGCGCCAGCACGGAGCGGACGGGTGGCTACACCTTC; CDR3: CASTERTGGYTF
D: NA; J: TRBJ2-1; length: 15; V: TRBV30; size: NA; DNA: TGTGCCTGGAGTAAACGGGATCTGGTGGACAATGAGCAGTTCTTC; CDR3: CAWSKRDLVDNEQFF
D: TRBD2; J: TRBJ2-2; length: 15; V: TRBV5-1; size: NA; DNA: TGCGCCAGCAGCTCTCTAGCGGGGCGCACCGGGGAGCTGTTTTTT; CDR3: CASSSLAGRTGELFF
D: NA; J: TRBJ2-3; length: 16; V: TRBV2; size: NA; DNA: TGTGCCAGCATCGATTCCGACAGCCCGCAAGGAGATACGCAGTATTTT; CDR3: CASIDSDSPQGDTQYF
D: NA; J: TRBJ1-5; length: 17; V: TRBV12-5; size: once; DNA: TGTGCTAGTGGTTTGGTAAGGGACATTAATAGCAATCAGCCCCAGCATTTT; CDR3: CASGLVRDINSNQPQHF
D: NA; J: TRBJ1-5; length: 14; V: TRBV7-8; size: NA; DNA: TGTGCCAGCAGCCACCGGGACATCCCGTGGCCCCAGCATTTT; CDR3: CASSHRDIPWPQHF
D: TRBD1; J: TRBJ2-1; length: 15; V: TRBV7-9; size: NA; DNA: TGTGCCAGCAGCTTCACGCAGGGGGCTTCGAATGAGCAGTTCTTC; CDR3: CASSFTQGASNEQFF